The TCR beta chain under discussion was sequenced for a study of blood T cell repertoires in COVID-19. Whole-study context: Sites across the United States, Italy and Spain contributed samples from acute and convalescent COVID-19. The cDNA or gDNA used as material had been derived from T cells, B-cell-depleted T cells, or PBMCs.

In the original workflow: By means of reference gene primer amplification, nucleated cell counts were estimated. Generated by immunoSEQ multiplex PCR, the TCRdb table keeps only in-frame clones and is missing some. From that table come the V and J calls and clone size; the DNA was used to work out D and trimming. The sample has 25,000 to 35,000 clones, about 88% seen once. CDR1 is MNHEY and CDR2 is SMNVEV in the germline V gene (reference sequence). V was cut by 8 bases and J by 7 bases, with 12 bases left in between. The CDR3 runs 11 residues. This clone was seen only a few times. This sequence joins TRBV27 and TRBJ2-7; possible D gene TRBD1, 5 bases. The sequenced material came from peripheral blood. This sequence was found in a man aged 80 or over with acute or convalescent COVID-19. CDR3 sequence reads: CASRAGWEQYF. The CDR3, as DNA: TGTGCCAGCCGGGCAGGGTGGGAGCAGTACTTC.